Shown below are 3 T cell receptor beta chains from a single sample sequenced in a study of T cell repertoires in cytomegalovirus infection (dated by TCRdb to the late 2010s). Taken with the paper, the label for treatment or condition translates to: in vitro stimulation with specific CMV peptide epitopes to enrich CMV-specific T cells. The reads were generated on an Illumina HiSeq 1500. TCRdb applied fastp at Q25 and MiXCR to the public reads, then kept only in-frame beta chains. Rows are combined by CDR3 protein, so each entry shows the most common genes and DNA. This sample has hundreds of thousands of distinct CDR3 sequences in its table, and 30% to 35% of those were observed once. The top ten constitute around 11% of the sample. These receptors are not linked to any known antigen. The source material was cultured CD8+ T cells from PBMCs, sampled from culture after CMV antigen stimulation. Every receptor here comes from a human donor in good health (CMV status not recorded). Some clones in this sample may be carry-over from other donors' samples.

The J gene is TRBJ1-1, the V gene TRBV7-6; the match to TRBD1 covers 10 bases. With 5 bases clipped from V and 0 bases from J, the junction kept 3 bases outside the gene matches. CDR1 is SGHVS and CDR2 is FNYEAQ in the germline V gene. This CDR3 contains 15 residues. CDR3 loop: CASSRTGGLNTEAFF. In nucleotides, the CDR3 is TGTGCCAGCAGCAGGACAGGGGGATTGAACACTGAAGCTTTCTTT.

CDR3 sequence (DNA): TGTGCCACCAGTGATTTGCAAACAGGGGGAACCGCAGATACGCAGTATTTT. Protein product: CATSDLQTGGTADTQYF. The rearrangement uses TRBV24-1 and TRBJ2-3, with 8 bases matching TRBD1. Germline assignment: CDR1 KGHDR and CDR2 SFDVKD. J was trimmed by 4 bases and V by 0 bases; bases with no gene match: 8. The CDR3 runs to 17 residues.

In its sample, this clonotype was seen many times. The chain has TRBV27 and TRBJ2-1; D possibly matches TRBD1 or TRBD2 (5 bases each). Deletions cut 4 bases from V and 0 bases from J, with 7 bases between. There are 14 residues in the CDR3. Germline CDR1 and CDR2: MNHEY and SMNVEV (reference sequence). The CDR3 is CASSSGSSYNEQFF. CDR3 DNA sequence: TGTGCCAGCAGTTCAGGGAGCTCCTACAATGAGCAGTTCTTC.